The clone carrying this T cell receptor (beta chain) turned up a few times. Antigen unknown. Each CDR3 protein is one row after TCRdb ran MiXCR on the 5' RACE reads. The sample holds under 650,000 distinct CDR3 sequences, roughly 18% seen once. The source of the sample is a study of T-cell memory formation after mild COVID-19. Study-level findings and limits: Those CD4+ clones that contracted were mainly in CM and EM (CD8+ ones in EMRA). Some clones that responded turned up in pre-infection memory, which suggests that cross-reactive memory joined in.

The CDR3 sequence is 14 residues long. Trimming removed 6 bases from V and 4 bases from J; junction bases left unmatched: 3. Per the germline V gene, CDR1 is LNHDA and CDR2 is SQIVND (reference sequence). Material for sequencing was PBMCs or a T cell subset sorted from them (not recorded which). This clonotype was sampled from an adult woman who had mild COVID-19 (a few samples of this study predate the infection). Cell type and time point are not known. The rearrangement joins TRBV19 to TRBJ2-3; the match to TRBD1 covers 11 bases. The CDR3 bases are TGTGCCAGTAGCGGACAGGGGGCGGCAGATACGCAGTATTTT. It yields the protein CASSGQGAADTQYF.